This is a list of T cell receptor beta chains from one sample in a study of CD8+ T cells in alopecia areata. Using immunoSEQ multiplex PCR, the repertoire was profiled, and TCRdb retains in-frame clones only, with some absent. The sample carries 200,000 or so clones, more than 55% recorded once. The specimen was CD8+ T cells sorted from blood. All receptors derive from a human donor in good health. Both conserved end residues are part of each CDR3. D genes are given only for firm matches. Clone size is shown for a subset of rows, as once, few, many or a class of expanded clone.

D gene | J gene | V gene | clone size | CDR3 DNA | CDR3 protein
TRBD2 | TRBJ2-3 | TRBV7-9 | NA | TGTGCCAGCAGCTCCTCCCCTGGCGGGGGGGCCTGGGATACGCAGTATTTT | CASSSSPGGGAWDTQYF
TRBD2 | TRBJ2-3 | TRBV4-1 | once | TGCGCCAGCAGCCAAGAGGCGGGGGGGTCAGATACGCAGTATTTT | CASSQEAGGSDTQYF
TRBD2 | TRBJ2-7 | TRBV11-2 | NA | TGTGCCAGCAGCTTAGGTCACGGGGGGTCCTACGAGCAGTACTTC | CASSLGHGGSYEQYF
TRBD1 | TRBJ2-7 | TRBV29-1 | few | TGCAGCGTTGAAAAGCCTGACAGGGAGTACGAGCAGTACTTC | CSVEKPDREYEQYF
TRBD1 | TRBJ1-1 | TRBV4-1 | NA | TGCGCCAGCAGCCTAAAGACAGGGGTCGGCACTGAAGCTTTCTTT | CASSLKTGVGTEAFF
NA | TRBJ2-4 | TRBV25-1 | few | TGTGCCAGCGGGGGCCCTATTCAGTACTTC | CASGGPIQYF
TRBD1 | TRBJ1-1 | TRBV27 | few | TGTGCCAGCAGTTTATCCAGGGGGACTGCTGAAGCTTTCTTT | CASSLSRGTAEAFF
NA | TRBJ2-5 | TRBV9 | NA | TGTGCCAGCAGCGTTGGCTCCTATCAGACCCAGTACTTC | CASSVGSYQTQYF
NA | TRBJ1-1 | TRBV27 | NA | TGTGCCAGCAGTCCCTTGGGCACTGAAGCTTTCTTT | CASSPLGTEAFF
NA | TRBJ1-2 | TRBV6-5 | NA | TGTGCCAGCAGTAACTGGAGGACCGAAGATGGCTACACCTTC | CASSNWRTEDGYTF
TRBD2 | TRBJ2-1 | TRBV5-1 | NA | TGCGCCAGCAGCTGGACTAGCGGGGGGAACTACAATGAGCAGTTCTTC | CASSWTSGGNYNEQFF
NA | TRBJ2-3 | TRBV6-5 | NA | TGTGCCAGCAGTTACTCTACGATGGGGAGCACAGATACGCAGTATTTT | CASSYSTMGSTDTQYF
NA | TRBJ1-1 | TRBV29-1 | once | TGCAGCGGAGAAATGAACACTGAAGCTTTCTTT | CSGEMNTEAFF
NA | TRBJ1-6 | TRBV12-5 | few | TGTGCTAGTGGTTTGGACAGAGCTTCACCCCTCCACTTT | CASGLDRASPLHF
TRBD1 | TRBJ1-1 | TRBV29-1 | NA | TGCAGCGTCGGGACAGGCATGAACACTGAAGCTTTCTTT | CSVGTGMNTEAFF
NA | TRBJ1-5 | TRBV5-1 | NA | TGCGCCAGCAGCCTACCGAATCAGCCCCAGCATTTT | CASSLPNQPQHF
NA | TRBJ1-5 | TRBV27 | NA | TGTGCCAGCAGTTCGACTGATAGCAATCAGCCCCAGCATTTT | CASSSTDSNQPQHF
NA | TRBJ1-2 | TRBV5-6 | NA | TGTGCCAGCAGCGCATTACCCGGGAGCTATGGCTACACCTTC | CASSALPGSYGYTF
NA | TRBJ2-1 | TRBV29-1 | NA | TGCAGCGTCGCCCTATTGGGGGGAGACTCCTACAATGAGCAGTTCTTC | CSVALLGGDSYNEQFF
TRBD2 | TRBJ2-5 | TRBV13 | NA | TGTGCCAGCAGCGGACGGACTAGCGGACTACAGGAGACCCAGTACTTC | CASSGRTSGLQETQYF
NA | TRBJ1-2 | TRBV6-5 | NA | TGTGCCAGCAGCCCCTCGGGCGAGGGAAATGGCTACACCTTC | CASSPSGEGNGYTF
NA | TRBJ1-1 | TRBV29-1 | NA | TGCAGCCCCACCATAAATGTCGGCACTGAAGCTTTCTTT | CSPTINVGTEAFF
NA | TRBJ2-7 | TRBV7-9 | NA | TGTGCCAGCAGCTCCACCGGAGCGGGCTACGAGCAGTACTTC | CASSSTGAGYEQYF
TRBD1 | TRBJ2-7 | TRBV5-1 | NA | TGCGCCAGCAGCTTGGGGCAGGGGGACTACGAGCAGTACTTC | CASSLGQGDYEQYF
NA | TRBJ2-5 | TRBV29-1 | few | TGCAGCGTTGAGGGGACGGACCAAGAGACCCAGTACTTC | CSVEGTDQETQYF
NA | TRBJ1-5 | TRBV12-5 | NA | TGTGCTAGTGGTTTGGGGACGAGTAGCAATCAGCCCCAGCATTTT | CASGLGTSSNQPQHF
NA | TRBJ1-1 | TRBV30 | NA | TGTGCCTGGAGGAGACAAACTGAAGCTTTCTTT | CAWRRQTEAFF